A single sample is the source of the 18 T cell receptor beta chains below, sequenced in a study of T cell responses to AZD1222 COVID-19 vaccine (dated by TCRdb to the early 2020s). Read against the paper, the sample's time point label means: baseline before first vaccination. The label giving this sample's treatment or condition can be read as: meningococcal conjugate vaccine given as trial control. To prepare the library, the immunoSEQ multiplex PCR assay was applied. What TCRdb holds here is the immuneACCESS table cut down to in-frame rearrangements. Part of the clones is not present; checked against another copy, under half of the missing clones reflect an unresolved V gene, and the others are unexplained. The sample table shows roughly 80,000 clones, and roughly 86% are seen once. The top ten constitute approximately 5.4% of the sample. The material was peripheral blood, obtained on day 0 of MenACWY control vaccination. The receptors derive from an adult in good health.

In DNA form, the CDR3 reads TGCGCCAGCAGCGATGAGACAGGTATGCAGTTCTTC. This gives the protein CASSDETGMQFF. The V and J genes are TRBV5-1 and TRBJ2-1, with D possibly matching TRBD1 (6 bases). Trimming pared 4 bases from V and 12 bases from J, leaving 14 bases between. Germline loops: CDR1 SGHRS, CDR2 YFSETQ. The CDR3 totals 12 residues.

The V and J genes are TRBV28 and TRBJ1-2; D ambiguous. CDR1 and CDR2 from the germline V gene are MDHEN and SYDVKM. Trimming cost V 6 bases and J 0 bases, with 8 bases left between them. This CDR3 spans 13 amino acids. CDR3 protein: CASSGGSNYGYTF. The CDR3 DNA reads as TGTGCCAGCAGCGGAGGTTCTAACTATGGCTACACCTTC.

V and J are TRBV5-1 and TRBJ1-6; possible D gene TRBD1, 6 bases. Germline V gives CDR1 SGHRS, CDR2 YFSETQ. This CDR3 is built from 16 residues. V was pared by 4 bases and J by 12 bases, with 23 bases between. The CDR3 loop reads CASSLNTLGHPGPLHF. The CDR3 DNA reads as TGCGCCAGCAGCCTCAATACCCTGGGACATCCTGGACCCCTCCACTTT.

The table lists this clone with a few counts. The chain couples TRBV6-5 to TRBJ1-1; 8 nucleotides line up with TRBD1. The germline V gene encodes CDR1 MNHEY and CDR2 SVGAGI. The CDR3 sequence is 10 residues long. The junction had 6 bases not matched to a gene; V was cut back by 11 bases and J by 10 bases. As DNA, the CDR3 is TGTGCCGGGGGTGACAGGGGAGCTTTCTTT. It translates to CAGGDRGAFF.

This chain uses TRBV5-1 with TRBJ1-4; 8 bases are shared with TRBD1. CDR3 length equals 14 residues. The trim removed 4 bases at V and 6 bases at J, leaving 5 bases unmatched. From germline, CDR1 is SGHRS and CDR2 YFSETQ. Written as DNA, the CDR3 is TGCGCCAGCAGCCTCAAGGGACAGGATGAAAAACTGTTTTTT. It is translated as CASSLKGQDEKLFF.

The chain has TRBV10-3 and TRBJ1-1, with 7 nucleotides matching TRBD1. CDR3 length equals 13 residues. From germline, CDR1 is ENHRY and CDR2 SYGVKD. V dropped 6 bases and J dropped 4; count of bases not matched to a gene: 5. CDR3: CAISPGQATEAFF. The CDR3 coding sequence is TGTGCCATCAGCCCTGGACAGGCCACTGAAGCTTTCTTT.

The chain uses TRBV6-5 and TRBJ2-4; D is possibly TRBD1 (6 bases). Germline CDR1 and CDR2: MNHEY and SVGAGI. The CDR3 runs to 15 residues. Deletions cut 0 bases from V and 1 base from J, with 7 bases between. CDR3 coding DNA: TGTGCCAGCAGTTACTCTAGGGGGGCCAAAAACATTCAGTACTTC. This gives the protein CASSYSRGAKNIQYF.

V is TRBV6-5 and J is TRBJ2-4; weak D call: TRBD2 (5 bases). The CDR3 extends over 14 amino acids. V lost 2 bases, J lost 4 bases, and 9 bases lay in between. Per germline, CDR1 MNHEY and CDR2 SVGAGI. The CDR3: CASSYEGTKNIQYF. CDR3 in DNA: TGTGCCAGCAGTTACGAGGGAACGAAAAACATTCAGTACTTC.

This chain links TRBV7-3 with TRBJ1-1, with 7 bases aligning to TRBD1. The trim removed 0 bases at V and 8 bases at J, leaving 3 bases unmatched. This CDR3 region has 13 residues. Looked up from germline, CDR1 is SGHTA and CDR2 is FQGTGA. DNA for the CDR3: TGTGCCAGCAGCTTAACGGACAGGACCGAAGCTTTCTTT. Protein product: CASSLTDRTEAFF.

V usage is TRBV6-5 and J usage is TRBJ1-2; D is possibly TRBD1 (5 bases). CDR3 length: 13 amino acids. Germline-derived CDR1 and CDR2 are MNHEY and SVGAGI. Trimming shortened V by 6 bases and J by 7 bases, and 15 bases separated the two germline ends. The CDR3, as DNA: TGTGCCAGCAGATCGGGCAGGGAAGGTGGCTACACCTTC. As protein: CASRSGREGGYTF.

The chain joins TRBV11-2 to TRBJ1-4; no reliable D call. The CDR3 is 13 amino acids. Trimming took off 6 bases at V and 3 bases at J, with 8 bases between the two ends. Germline V gene data show CDR1 as SGHAT and CDR2 as FQNNGV. The chain's CDR3 is CASSSFSNEKLFF. CDR3 bases: TGTGCCAGCAGTTCTTTCTCTAATGAAAAACTGTTTTTT. The variable domain in full, with the rest retrieved from reference TRBV11-2 and TRBJ1-4, is EAGVAQSPRYKIIEKRQSVAFWCNPISGHATLYWYQQILGQGPKLLIQFQNNGVVDDSQLPKDRFSAERLKGVDSTLKIQPAKLEDSAVYLCASSSFSNEKLFFGSGTQLSVL.

This rearrangement joins TRBV7-3 to TRBJ2-6, with D tentatively TRBD1 or TRBD2 (6 bases each). With 2 bases removed from V and 4 bases from J, the gap between germline ends came to 15 bases. The CDR3 sequence is 17 residues long. In germline, CDR1 is SGHTA, CDR2 FQGTGA. The CDR3 coding sequence is TGTGCCAGCAGCTTAGATTCTCGGGGGCTCGGGGCCAACGTCCTGACTTTC. Translated: CASSLDSRGLGANVLTF. Full variable domain (remainder filled in from reference TRBV7-3 and TRBJ2-6): GAGVSQTPSNKVTEKGKYVELRCDPISGHTALYWYRQSLGQGPEFLIYFQGTGAADDSGLPNDRFFAVRPEGSVSTLKIQRTERGDSAVYLCASSLDSRGLGANVLTFGAGSRLTVL.

The chain is built from TRBV6-5 and TRBJ1-1; D remains ambiguous. This CDR3 has 14 amino acids. Trimming stripped 7 bases from V and 4 bases from J, with 16 bases between. In germline, CDR1 is MNHEY, CDR2 SVGAGI. The CDR3 region is CASIPPGLSTEAFF. The CDR3, as DNA: TGTGCCAGCATCCCCCCAGGTCTGAGCACTGAAGCTTTCTTT.

V gene TRBV7-3 combines with J gene TRBJ1-1; unclear D gene. Trimming stripped 3 bases from V and 0 bases from J, with 5 bases between. Germline CDR1 reads SGHTA; CDR2 reads FQGTGA. The CDR3 extends over 13 amino acids. DNA for the CDR3: TGTGCCAGCAGCTTCGGGATGAACACTGAAGCTTTCTTT. Amino acids: CASSFGMNTEAFF.

The chain combines TRBV28 with TRBJ1-1; possibly TRBD1 for D (5 bases). The length of the CDR3 is 16 residues. V lost 7 bases and J 3 bases, leaving 21 bases between the germline ends. Per germline, CDR1 MDHEN and CDR2 SYDVKM. The CDR3 reads CASIPTIGASDTEAFF. The CDR3 DNA sequence: TGTGCCAGCATCCCAACAATCGGGGCATCCGACACTGAAGCTTTCTTT.

This clone has only one observation. The chain links TRBV5-1 to TRBJ1-2; 8 bases fit TRBD1. This CDR3 comprises 12 residues. Germline assignment: CDR1 SGHRS and CDR2 YFSETQ. The J segment lost 3 bases and the V segment lost 7 bases, leaving 2 bases of the junction unmatched. The CDR3 nucleotides read TGCGCCAGCGGACAGGGAGACTATGGCTACACCTTC. It encodes CASGQGDYGYTF.

The chain employs TRBV19 and TRBJ1-6; 8 nucleotides align to TRBD1. Germline lookup yields CDR1 LNHDA and CDR2 SQIVND (reference sequence). With 2 bases clipped from V and 6 bases from J, the junction kept 6 bases outside the gene matches. The CDR3 totals 16 residues. The CDR3 bases are TGTGCCAGTAGTATACTGACTGGACAGGGTAATTCACCCCTCCACTTT. Protein: CASSILTGQGNSPLHF.

The V and J genes are TRBV28 and TRBJ2-3; tentatively, D is TRBD2 (5 bases). This CDR3 has 13 residues. Per germline, CDR1 MDHEN and CDR2 SYDVKM. Trimming took off 1 base at V and 7 bases at J, with 9 bases between the two ends. CDR3 sequence reads: CASSLFQDYTQYF. The DNA for the CDR3 is TGTGCCAGCAGTTTATTTCAGGACTATACGCAGTATTTT.